This T cell receptor beta chain was recovered during a study of shared clonotypes between healthy human individuals. As for the study in general: The study enrolled a couple of women and a few men aged 18 to 49. Per-donor plates numbered three CD4 naive, three CD4 memory, two CD8 naive and one CD8 memory.

Germline-derived CDR1 and CDR2 are MDHEN and SYDVKM. This CDR3 is 16 amino acids long. V lost 3 bases, J lost 4 bases, and 19 bases lay in between. CD4+ cell separation produced CD45RA+ naive and CD45RA-negative memory subsets. In the sorted-subset replicate PCRs, 200 ng DNA, 25,000 to 30,000 T cell genomes, was used. Profiling relied on immunoSEQ multiplex PCR, and the TCRdb table lists in-frame clones only, not all of them. In the table there are roughly 1,000,000 clones, 70% to 80% of which are singletons. This chain connects TRBV28 to TRBJ2-7; D is unresolved. This TCR was recovered from a young man in good health. Some clones in this sample may be carry-over from other donors' samples. Specimen: memory CD4+ T cells from PBMCs. Subset given: CD45RA-negative fraction. CDR3 sequence: CASSFSPSQWRYEQYF. CDR3 nucleotide sequence: TGTGCCAGCAGTTTCTCACCAAGCCAATGGAGATACGAGCAGTACTTC.